A selection of T cell receptor beta chains follows, all from one sample in a study of technical replicates of blood from a handful of donors. The method was immunoSEQ multiplex PCR; TCRdb's version includes in-frame clones alone and lacks a portion of them. The sample records about 76,000 clones, about 86% being singletons. The sample comprised PBMCs. Receptor source: a human donor in good health. Some clones in this sample may be carry-over from other donors' samples. The conserved cysteine and the conserved F or W are not part of the CDR3 here. Each record gives: CDR3 protein, clone size, V gene. Part of the rows lack a size; the others show once, few, many or a class for expanded clones.

CDR3 protein: ASSPTGSNYGYT
clone size: .
V gene: TRBV18

CDR3 protein: AWSVNNYGYT
clone size: once
V gene: TRBV30

CDR3 protein: ASSSLDRVVTEAF
clone size: .
V gene: TRBV5-4

CDR3 protein: ASSQEADSFYNEQF
clone size: few
V gene: TRBV4-3

CDR3 protein: ASSPRTGLGNIQY
clone size: .
V gene: TRBV19

CDR3 protein: AWTPGTRNSPLH
clone size: .
V gene: TRBV30

CDR3 protein: ASSLWSDRGNIQY
clone size: .
V gene: TRBV7-6

CDR3 protein: ASSASGGGARETQY
clone size: .
V gene: TRBV9

CDR3 protein: ASGEMNTEAF
clone size: .
V gene: TRBV13

CDR3 protein: ASSLDRGASGGDTGELF
clone size: .
V gene: TRBV11-3

CDR3 protein: ASSWGGGYNEQF
clone size: few
V gene: TRBV5-1

CDR3 protein: ASSPGRSGYEQY
clone size: .
V gene: TRBV7-8

CDR3 protein: ASSLRDRDSGNTIY
clone size: .
V gene: TRBV18

CDR3 protein: ASNKIGDYTGELF
clone size: .
V gene: TRBV9

CDR3 protein: ASSLAVAGGNNEQF
clone size: .
V gene: TRBV7-3

CDR3 protein: ASSSAGGRYNEQF
clone size: .
V gene: TRBV5-8

CDR3 protein: ASRLLAGAYEQF
clone size: .
V gene: TRBV6-6

CDR3 protein: ASSAQTGQNYGYT
clone size: .
V gene: TRBV6-1

CDR3 protein: ASSWTGLSETQY
clone size: .
V gene: TRBV7-9

CDR3 protein: ASSFDTFFSGYT
clone size: .
V gene: TRBV7-9

CDR3 protein: ASSKYRAFNEQF
clone size: .
V gene: TRBV19

CDR3 protein: ASRPQTGDGYT
clone size: .
V gene: TRBV27

CDR3 protein: ASSRTVSGRAYEQY
clone size: .
V gene: TRBV28

CDR3 protein: AWTALRSSGVYYEQY
clone size: .
V gene: TRBV30

CDR3 protein: ASSARSNTGELF
clone size: .
V gene: TRBV5-1

CDR3 protein: ASSRLAEYQETQY
clone size: .
V gene: TRBV5-1

CDR3 protein: ASSQASGNTEAF
clone size: .
V gene: TRBV5-4

CDR3 protein: AISAGTGQGANYGYT
clone size: .
V gene: TRBV10-3

CDR3 protein: ASSLDRAGAF
clone size: .
V gene: TRBV7-2